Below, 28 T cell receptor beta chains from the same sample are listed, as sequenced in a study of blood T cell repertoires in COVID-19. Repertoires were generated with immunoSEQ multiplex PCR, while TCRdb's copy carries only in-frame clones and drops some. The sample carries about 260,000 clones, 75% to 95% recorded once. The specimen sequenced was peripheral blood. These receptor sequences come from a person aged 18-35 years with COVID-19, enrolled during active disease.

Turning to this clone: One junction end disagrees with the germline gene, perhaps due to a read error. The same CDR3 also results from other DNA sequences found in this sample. This chain's CDR3 is CASKTGNTEAFF. The CDR3 bases are TGTGCCAGCAAAACAGGGAACACTGAAGCCTTCTTT. This chain uses TRBV12-3 or TRBV12-4 with TRBJ1-1; a possible D gene is TRBD1 (6 bases). The CDR3 extends over 12 amino acids.

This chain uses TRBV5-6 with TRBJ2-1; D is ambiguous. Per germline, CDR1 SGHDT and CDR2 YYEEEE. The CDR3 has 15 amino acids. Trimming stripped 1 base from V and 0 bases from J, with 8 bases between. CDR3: CASSLLSSSYNEQFF. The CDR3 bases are TGTGCCAGCAGCTTGTTATCGAGCTCCTACAATGAGCAGTTCTTC.

The CDR3, as DNA: TGTGCCAGCAGCCCCTGGACTGGGGAAGCTTTCTTT. Translation gives CASSPWTGEAFF. This rearrangement joins TRBV14 to TRBJ1-1; D uncertain. The CDR3 has 12 residues. Per germline, CDR1 SGHDN and CDR2 FVKESK. V gave up 4 bases and J gave up 8 bases, with 11 bases separating them. The whole variable domain, filled in from reference TRBV14 and TRBJ1-1, reads EAGVTQFPSHSVIEKGQTVTLRCDPISGHDNLYWYRRVMGKEIKFLLHFVKESKQDESGMPNNRFLAERTGGTYSTLKVQPAELEDSGVYFCASSPWTGEAFFGQGTRLTVV.

The CDR3 protein is CASSQASEQFF. CDR3 coding DNA: TGTGCCAGCAGCCAAGCGAGTGAGCAGTTCTTC. V gene TRBV3-1 (or the pseudogene TRBV3-2) combines with J gene TRBJ2-1, with no clear D. This CDR3 region has 11 residues. Germline CDR1 reads LGHDT; CDR2 reads YNNKEL (reference sequence). Between the trimmed V and J ends, which lost 1 base and 9 bases, there was a span of 4 bases.

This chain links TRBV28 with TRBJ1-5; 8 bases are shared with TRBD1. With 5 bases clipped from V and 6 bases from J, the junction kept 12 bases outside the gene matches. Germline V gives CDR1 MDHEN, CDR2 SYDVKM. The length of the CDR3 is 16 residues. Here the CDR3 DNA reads TGTGCCAGCAGTACCCGGGGTGGACAGGGCGCTCAGCCCCAGCATTTT. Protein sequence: CASSTRGGQGAQPQHF.

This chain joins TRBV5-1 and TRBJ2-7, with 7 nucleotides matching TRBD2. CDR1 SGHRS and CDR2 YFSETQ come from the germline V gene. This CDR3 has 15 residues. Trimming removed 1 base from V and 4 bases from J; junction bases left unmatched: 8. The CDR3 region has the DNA TGCGCCAGCAGCTTGTACTCGGGTAGCGGGTACGAGCAGTACTTC. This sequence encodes CASSLYSGSGYEQYF. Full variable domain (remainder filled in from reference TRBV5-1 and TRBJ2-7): KAGVTQTPRYLIKTRGQQVTLSCSPISGHRSVSWYQQTPGQGLQFLFEYFSETQRNKGNFPGRFSGRQFSNSRSEMNVSTLELGDSALYLCASSLYSGSGYEQYFGPGTRLTVT.

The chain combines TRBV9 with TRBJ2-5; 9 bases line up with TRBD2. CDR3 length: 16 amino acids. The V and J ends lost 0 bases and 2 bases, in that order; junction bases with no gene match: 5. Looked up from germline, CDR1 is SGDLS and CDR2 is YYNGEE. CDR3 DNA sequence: TGTGCCAGCAGCGTAGATCAGACTAGCGGACAAGAGACCCAGTACTTC. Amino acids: CASSVDQTSGQETQYF.

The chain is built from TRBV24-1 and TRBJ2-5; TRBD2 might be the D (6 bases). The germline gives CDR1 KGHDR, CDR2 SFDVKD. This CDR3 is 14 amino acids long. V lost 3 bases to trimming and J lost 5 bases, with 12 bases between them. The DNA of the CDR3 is TGTGCCACCAGTGATCCTGTCGGAGGGGAGACCCAGTACTTC. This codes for CATSDPVGGETQYF.

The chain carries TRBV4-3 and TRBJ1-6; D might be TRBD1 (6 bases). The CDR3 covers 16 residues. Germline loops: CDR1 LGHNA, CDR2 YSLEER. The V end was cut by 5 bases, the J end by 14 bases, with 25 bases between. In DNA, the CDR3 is TGCGCCAGCAGCAAAACCCAAATGGACAGCCCGAGGTCCCTCCACTTT. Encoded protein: CASSKTQMDSPRSLHF.

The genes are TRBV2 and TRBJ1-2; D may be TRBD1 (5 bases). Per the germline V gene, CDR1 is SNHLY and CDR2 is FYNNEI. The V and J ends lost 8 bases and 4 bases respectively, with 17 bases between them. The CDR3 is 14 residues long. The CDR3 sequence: CASGGEKGGYGYTF. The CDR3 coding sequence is TGTGCCAGCGGGGGGGAGAAAGGCGGCTATGGCTACACCTTC.

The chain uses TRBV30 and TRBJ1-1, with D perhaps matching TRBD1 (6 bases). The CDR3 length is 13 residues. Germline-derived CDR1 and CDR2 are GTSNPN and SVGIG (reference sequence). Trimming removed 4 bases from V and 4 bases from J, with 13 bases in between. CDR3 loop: CAWTQQGPTEAFF. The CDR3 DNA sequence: TGTGCCTGGACGCAACAGGGACCCACTGAAGCTTTCTTT.

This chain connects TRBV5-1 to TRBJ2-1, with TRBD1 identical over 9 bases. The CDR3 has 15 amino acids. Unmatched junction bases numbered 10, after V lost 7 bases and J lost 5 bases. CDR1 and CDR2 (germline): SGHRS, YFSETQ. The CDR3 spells CASAWDRVGDNEQFF. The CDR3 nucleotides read TGCGCCAGCGCCTGGGACAGGGTAGGCGACAATGAGCAGTTCTTC.

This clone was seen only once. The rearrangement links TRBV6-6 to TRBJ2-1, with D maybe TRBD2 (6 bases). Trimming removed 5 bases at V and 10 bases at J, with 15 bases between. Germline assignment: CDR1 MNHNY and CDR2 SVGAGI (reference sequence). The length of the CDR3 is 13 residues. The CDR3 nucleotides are TGTGCCAGCAGTCTAACTGGGACTTCGGAGCAGTTCTTC. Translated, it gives CASSLTGTSEQFF.

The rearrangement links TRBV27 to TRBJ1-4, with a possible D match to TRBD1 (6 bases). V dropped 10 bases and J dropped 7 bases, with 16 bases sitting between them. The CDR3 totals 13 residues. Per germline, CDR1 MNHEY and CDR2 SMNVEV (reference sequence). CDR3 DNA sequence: TGTGCCACCGCGACAGGATGGAGTGAAAAACTGTTTTTT. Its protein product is CATATGWSEKLFF.

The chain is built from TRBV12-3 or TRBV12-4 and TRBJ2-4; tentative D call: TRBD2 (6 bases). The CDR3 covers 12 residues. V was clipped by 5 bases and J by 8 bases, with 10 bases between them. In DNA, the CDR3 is TGTGCCAGCAGTCGAGGAGGGGACATTCAGTACTTC. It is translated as CASSRGGDIQYF.

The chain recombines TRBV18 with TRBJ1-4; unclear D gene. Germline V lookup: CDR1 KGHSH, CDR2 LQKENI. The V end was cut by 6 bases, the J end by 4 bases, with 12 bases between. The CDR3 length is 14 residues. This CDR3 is CASSEGGGNEKLFF. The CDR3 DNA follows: TGTGCCAGCTCGGAAGGTGGCGGTAATGAAAAACTGTTTTTT.

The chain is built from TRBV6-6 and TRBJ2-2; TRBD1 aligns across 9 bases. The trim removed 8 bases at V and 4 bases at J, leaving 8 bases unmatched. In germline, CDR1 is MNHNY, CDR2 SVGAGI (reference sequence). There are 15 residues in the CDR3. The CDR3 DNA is TGTGCCAGCGGAGGACAGGGGACGGCCACCGGGGAGCTGTTTTTT. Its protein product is CASGGQGTATGELFF.

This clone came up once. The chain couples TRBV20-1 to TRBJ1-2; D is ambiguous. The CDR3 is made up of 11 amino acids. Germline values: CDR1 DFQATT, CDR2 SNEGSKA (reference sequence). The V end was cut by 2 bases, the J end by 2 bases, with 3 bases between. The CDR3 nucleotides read TGCAGTGCTAGACAGAACTATGGCTACACCTTC. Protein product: CSARQNYGYTF.

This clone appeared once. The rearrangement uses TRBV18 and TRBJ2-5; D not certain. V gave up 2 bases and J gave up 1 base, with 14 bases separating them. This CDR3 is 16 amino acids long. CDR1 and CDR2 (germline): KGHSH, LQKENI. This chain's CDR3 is CASSPANRVVQETQYF. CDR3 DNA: TGTGCCAGCTCACCAGCAAACCGCGTCGTCCAAGAGACCCAGTACTTC.

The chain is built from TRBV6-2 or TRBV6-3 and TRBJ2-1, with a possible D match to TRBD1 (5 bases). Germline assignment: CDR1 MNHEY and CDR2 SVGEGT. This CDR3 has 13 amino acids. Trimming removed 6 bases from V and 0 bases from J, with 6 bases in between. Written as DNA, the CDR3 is TGTGCCAGCAGCACAGGCTCCTACAATGAGCAGTTCTTC. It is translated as CASSTGSYNEQFF.

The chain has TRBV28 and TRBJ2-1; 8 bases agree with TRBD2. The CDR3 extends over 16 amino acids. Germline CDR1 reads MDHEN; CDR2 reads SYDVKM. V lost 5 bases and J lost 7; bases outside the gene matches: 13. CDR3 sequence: CASSQPGGGILNEQFF. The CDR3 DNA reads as TGTGCCAGCAGTCAACCCGGGGGGGGGATCTTGAATGAGCAGTTCTTC.

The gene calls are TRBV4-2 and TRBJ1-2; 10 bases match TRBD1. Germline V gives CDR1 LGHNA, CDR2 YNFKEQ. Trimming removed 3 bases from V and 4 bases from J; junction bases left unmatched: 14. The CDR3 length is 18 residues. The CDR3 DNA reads TGTGCCAGCAGCCACGACGGGACAGGGGTAGGGCAGGGCTATGGCTACACCTTC. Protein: CASSHDGTGVGQGYGYTF.

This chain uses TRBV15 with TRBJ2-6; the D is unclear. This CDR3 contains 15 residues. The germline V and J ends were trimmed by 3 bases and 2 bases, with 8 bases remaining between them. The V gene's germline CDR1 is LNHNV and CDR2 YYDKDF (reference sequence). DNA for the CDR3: TGTGCCACCAGCAGGCGGTCTACTGGGGCCAACGTCCTGACTTTC. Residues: CATSRRSTGANVLTF.

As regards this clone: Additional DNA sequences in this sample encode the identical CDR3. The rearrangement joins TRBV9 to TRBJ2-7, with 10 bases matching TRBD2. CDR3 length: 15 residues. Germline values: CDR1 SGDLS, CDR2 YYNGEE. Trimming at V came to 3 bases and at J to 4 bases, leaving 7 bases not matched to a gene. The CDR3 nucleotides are TGTGCCAGCAGCGCATCCGGGACTAGCGAATACGAGCAGTACTTC. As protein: CASSASGTSEYEQYF.

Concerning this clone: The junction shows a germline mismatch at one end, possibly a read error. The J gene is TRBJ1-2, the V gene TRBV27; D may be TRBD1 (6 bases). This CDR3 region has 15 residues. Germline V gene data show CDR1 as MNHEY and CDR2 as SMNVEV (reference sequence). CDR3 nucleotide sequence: TGTGTCAGCAGTCCCGACAGGAAACGTGGCTATGGCTACACCTTC. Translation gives CVSSPDRKRGYGYTF.

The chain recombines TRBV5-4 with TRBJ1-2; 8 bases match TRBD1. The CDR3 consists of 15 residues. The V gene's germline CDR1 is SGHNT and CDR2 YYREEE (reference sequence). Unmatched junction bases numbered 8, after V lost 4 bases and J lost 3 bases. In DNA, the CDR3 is TGTGCCAGCAGCCCACGGGGACAGGTGGACTATGGCTACACCTTC. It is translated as CASSPRGQVDYGYTF.

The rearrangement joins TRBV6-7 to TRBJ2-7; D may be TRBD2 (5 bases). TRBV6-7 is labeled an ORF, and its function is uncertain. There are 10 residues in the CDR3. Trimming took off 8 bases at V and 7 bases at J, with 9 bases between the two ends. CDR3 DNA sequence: TGTGCCAGCGACACGGGGGAGCAGTACTTC. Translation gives CASDTGEQYF.

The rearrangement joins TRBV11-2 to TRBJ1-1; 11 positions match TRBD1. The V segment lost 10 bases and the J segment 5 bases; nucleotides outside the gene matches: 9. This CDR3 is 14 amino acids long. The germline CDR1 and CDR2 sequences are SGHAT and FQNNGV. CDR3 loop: CAILGTGGRTEAFF. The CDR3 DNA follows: TGTGCCATTCTGGGGACAGGGGGGCGTACTGAAGCTTTCTTT.